The 7 T cell receptor beta chains presented below share a single source sample, sequenced in a study of shared clonotypes between healthy human individuals. Sequencing used immunoSEQ multiplex PCR; TCRdb keeps in-frame clones, though not all of them. Seen here are about 2.1 million clones, just over 90% observed once, and the top ten hold approximately 1.6%. CD45RO-negative, CCR7-selected cells formed the naive CD8 fraction, which excluded terminally differentiated effector memory CD45RA+ cells. Specimen: naive CD8+ T cells from PBMCs. The source of these receptors is a man between 18 and 35 years old in good health. Some clones in this sample may be carry-over from other donors' samples.

This clone has only a few counts. V usage is TRBV4-1 and J usage is TRBJ1-5; perhaps TRBD1 as D (6 bases). The CDR3 runs 14 residues. The germline V gene encodes CDR1 MGHRA and CDR2 YSYEKL. Trimming stripped 3 bases from V and 3 bases from J, with 9 bases between. The DNA of the CDR3 is TGCGCCAGCAGCCACCGGGACATCAATCAGCCCCAGCATTTT. It translates to CASSHRDINQPQHF.

The rearrangement links TRBV9 to TRBJ2-1, with D perhaps being TRBD1 or TRBD2 (5 bases each). CDR3 size: 16 residues. Germline-derived CDR1 and CDR2 are SGDLS and YYNGEE. The V gene lost 3 bases and the J gene lost 10 bases, with 23 bases spanning the gap. CDR3 coding DNA: TGTGCCAGCAGCGGTCCCTTGGGGGAACAATTTATAGAGCAGTTCTTC. This sequence encodes CASSGPLGEQFIEQFF.

The chain is built from TRBV9 and TRBJ1-1; a possible D gene is TRBD1 (6 bases). Germline CDR1 reads SGDLS; CDR2 reads YYNGEE. With 3 bases removed from V and 1 base from J, the gap between germline ends came to 25 bases. The CDR3 is 19 residues long. The CDR3 protein is CASSGGRQVVGGQNTEAFF. CDR3 DNA sequence: TGTGCCAGCAGCGGAGGCAGACAGGTAGTAGGTGGGCAGAACACTGAAGCTTTCTTT.

The gene calls are TRBV28 and TRBJ1-2; 9 nucleotides line up with TRBD1. The CDR3 loop spans 15 amino acids. J lost 8 bases, V lost 5 bases, and 12 bases had no gene match. Looked up from germline, CDR1 is MDHEN and CDR2 is SYDVKM. The CDR3 is CASSVDRGWTGGYTF. The CDR3 region has the DNA TGTGCCAGCAGTGTTGACAGGGGGTGGACGGGCGGCTACACCTTC.

The rearrangement uses TRBV2 and TRBJ2-2, with D uncertain. In germline, CDR1 is SNHLY, CDR2 FYNNEI. The CDR3 has 13 residues. V lost 9 bases and J 3 bases, leaving 11 bases between the germline ends. The CDR3 DNA is TGTGCCAGTTCCTCTCACCACACCGGGGAGCTGTTTTTT. It encodes CASSSHHTGELFF. The variable domain in full, with the rest retrieved from reference TRBV2 and TRBJ2-2, is EPEVTQTPSHQVTQMGQEVILRCVPISNHLYFYWYRQILGQKVEFLVSFYNNEISEKSEIFDDQFSVERPDGSNFTLKIRSTKLEDSAMYFCASSSHHTGELFFGEGSRLTVL.

This sequence joins TRBV29-1 and TRBJ2-5; D not resolved. Trimming shortened V by 5 bases and J by 1 base, and 8 bases separated the two germline ends. The CDR3 runs to 12 residues. CDR1 is SQVTM and CDR2 is ANQGSEA in the germline V gene. DNA for the CDR3: TGCAGCGTTTACTGGACCCAAGAGACCCAGTACTTC. It yields the protein CSVYWTQETQYF.

This clone appeared once. The rearrangement uses TRBV4-1 and TRBJ2-2; D is tentatively TRBD1 or TRBD2 (6 bases each). Deletions cut 4 bases from V and 7 bases from J, with 16 bases between. The V gene's germline CDR1 is MGHRA and CDR2 YSYEKL. The CDR3 covers 15 residues. For the CDR3, the DNA is TGCGCCAGCAGCCTCGACTCGGGGGCCGGCGGGGAGCTGTTTTTT. Translation: CASSLDSGAGGELFF.